The 10 T cell receptor beta chains below come from one sample, sequenced in a study of T cell responses to AZD1222 COVID-19 vaccine. TCRdb keeps only in-frame clones here, not all; method: immunoSEQ multiplex PCR. The sample lists about 130,000 clones, about 90% seen once, with approximately 2% in the top ten. Sequenced material: peripheral blood, taken on day 0 of AZD1222 vaccination. All receptors derive from an adult in good health.

V gene TRBV5-1 combines with J gene TRBJ1-2, with unresolved D. Germline V gene sequence: CDR1 SGHRS, CDR2 YFSETQ. The CDR3 sequence is 16 residues long. Trimming left V 0 bases short and J 4 bases short, with 16 bases between. The CDR3: CASSLAGNPRSYGYTF. DNA of the CDR3: TGCGCCAGCAGCTTGGCCGGTAATCCGCGTAGCTATGGCTACACCTTC. Combining the CDR3 with reference TRBV5-1 and TRBJ1-2 gives the whole variable domain KAGVTQTPRYLIKTRGQQVTLSCSPISGHRSVSWYQQTPGQGLQFLFEYFSETQRNKGNFPGRFSGRQFSNSRSEMNVSTLELGDSALYLCASSLAGNPRSYGYTFGSGTRLTVV.

This clone occurred once. The chain recombines TRBV4-1 with TRBJ2-1; 7 bases are shared with TRBD2. CDR3 length: 15 residues. Germline V CDR1 and CDR2: MGHRA, YSYEKL. The V and J ends lost 2 bases and 0 bases, in that order; junction bases with no gene match: 1. The CDR3 region is CASSQRDYSYNEQFF. The CDR3 coding sequence is TGCGCCAGCAGCCAACGGGACTACTCCTACAATGAGCAGTTCTTC.

This chain links TRBV5-5 with TRBJ2-7, with D perhaps matching TRBD1 or TRBD2 (6 bases each). Trimming pared 5 bases from V and 0 bases from J, leaving 18 bases between. Germline loops: CDR1 SGHKS, CDR2 YYEKEE (reference sequence). The CDR3 contains 16 residues. The CDR3 loop reads CASSRDGGPVSYEQYF. The CDR3 bases are TGTGCCAGCAGTCGCGACGGGGGCCCCGTCTCCTACGAGCAGTACTTC. Full variable domain (missing parts from reference TRBV5-5 and TRBJ2-7): DAGVTQSPTHLIKTRGQQVTLRCSPISGHKSVSWYQQVLGQGPQFIFQYYEKEERGRGNFPDRFSARQFPNYSSELNVNALLLGDSALYLCASSRDGGPVSYEQYFGPGTRLTVT.

For the CDR3, the DNA is TGTGCCAGCAGTCGGACAGGGTTACAGAACACCGGGGAGCTGTTTTTT. Encoded protein: CASSRTGLQNTGELFF. This rearrangement joins TRBV7-2 to TRBJ2-2; TRBD1 aligns across 8 bases. This CDR3 comprises 16 residues. Germline loops: CDR1 SGHTA, CDR2 FQGNSA. J gave up 1 base and V 6 bases, and 7 bases lay outside the gene matches.

The chain has TRBV19 and TRBJ2-1, with D tentatively TRBD1 (6 bases). The CDR3 has 15 amino acids. Trimming took 5 bases from V and 0 from J, leaving 11 bases between them. Looked up from germline, CDR1 is LNHDA and CDR2 is SQIVND (reference sequence). This chain's CDR3 is CASSRDRSSYNEQFF. The CDR3 bases are TGTGCCAGTAGTCGCGACAGGAGCTCCTACAATGAGCAGTTCTTC.

The chain couples TRBV7-9 to TRBJ1-5, with 7 nucleotides matching TRBD1. From germline, CDR1 is SEHNR and CDR2 FQNEAQ (reference sequence). V trimming: 8 bases; J trimming: 7 bases; junction bases outside the gene matches: 5. The CDR3 is 12 amino acids. This CDR3 reads CASSSGGQPQHF. The CDR3 DNA sequence: TGTGCCAGCTCGTCAGGGGGACAGCCCCAGCATTTT.

The chain has TRBV11-1 and TRBJ1-6; D is undetermined. This CDR3 spans 12 amino acids. Germline V CDR1 and CDR2: SGHAT, FQDESV (reference sequence). V lost 5 bases and J 10 bases, leaving 9 bases between the germline ends. The CDR3 protein is CASSLSRSPLHF. The CDR3 nucleotides are TGTGCCAGCAGCCTGAGCAGATCACCCCTCCACTTT. Drawing the rest from reference TRBV11-1 and TRBJ1-6, the complete variable domain is EAEVAQSPRYKITEKSQAVAFWCDPISGHATLYWYRQILGQGPELLVQFQDESVVDDSQLPKDRFSAERLKGVDSTLKIQPAELGDSAMYLCASSLSRSPLHFGNGTRLTVT.

The chain recombines TRBV5-5 with TRBJ1-6; D not certain. The V end lost 4 bases, the J end lost 0 bases, and 8 bases lay between the germline ends. Germline V gene sequence: CDR1 SGHKS, CDR2 YYEKEE (reference sequence). The CDR3 is 15 residues long. CDR3 in DNA: TGTGCCAGCAGCGGTTTAAGCTCCTATAATTCACCCCTCCACTTT. Amino acid sequence: CASSGLSSYNSPLHF. Based on the CDR3 plus reference TRBV5-5 and TRBJ1-6, the full variable domain is DAGVTQSPTHLIKTRGQQVTLRCSPISGHKSVSWYQQVLGQGPQFIFQYYEKEERGRGNFPDRFSARQFPNYSSELNVNALLLGDSALYLCASSGLSSYNSPLHFGNGTRLTVT.

The chain links TRBV9 to TRBJ1-3; D call uncertain. Germline CDR1 is SGDLS and CDR2 is YYNGEE. Trimming pared 3 bases from V and 0 bases from J, leaving 10 bases between. CDR3 length equals 15 residues. The CDR3 DNA reads as TGTGCCAGCAGCGAGGGCCATTCCTCTGGAAACACCATATATTTT. It codes for CASSEGHSSGNTIYF.

This clone was observed a single time. The CDR3 region has the DNA TGTGCCAGCAGCGCCCGGGACAGGGACGAAAAACTGTTTTTT. It is translated as CASSARDRDEKLFF. The chain is built from TRBV3-1 (or the pseudogene TRBV3-2) and TRBJ1-4; 9 nucleotides agree with TRBD1. The V segment lost 5 bases and the J segment 8 bases; nucleotides outside the gene matches: 6. The CDR3 sequence is 14 residues long. Germline V gene sequence: CDR1 LGHDT, CDR2 YNNKEL (reference sequence).